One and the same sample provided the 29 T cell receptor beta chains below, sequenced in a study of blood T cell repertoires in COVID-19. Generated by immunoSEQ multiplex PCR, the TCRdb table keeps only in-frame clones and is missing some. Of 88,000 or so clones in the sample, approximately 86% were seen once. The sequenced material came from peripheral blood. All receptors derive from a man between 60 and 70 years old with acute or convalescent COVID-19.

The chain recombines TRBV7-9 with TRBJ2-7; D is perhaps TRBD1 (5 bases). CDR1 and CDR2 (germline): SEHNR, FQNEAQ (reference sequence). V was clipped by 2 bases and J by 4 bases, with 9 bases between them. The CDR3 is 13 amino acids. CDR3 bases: TGTGCCAGCAGCTTACAGGGTCCTTACGAGCAGTACTTC. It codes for CASSLQGPYEQYF.

The CDR3 DNA reads TGTGCAAGTCCCTTGACTCAGACTAACTATGGCTACACCTTC. It encodes CASPLTQTNYGYTF. The chain joins TRBV12-2 to TRBJ1-2. TRBV12-2 is assigned pseudogene status. The CDR3 has 14 residues.

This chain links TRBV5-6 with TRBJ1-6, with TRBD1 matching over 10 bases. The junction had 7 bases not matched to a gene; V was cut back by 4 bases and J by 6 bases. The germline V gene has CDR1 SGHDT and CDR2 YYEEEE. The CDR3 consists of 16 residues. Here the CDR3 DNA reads TGTGCCAGCAGCCCCCGGGACAGGGGTACTAATTCACCCCTCCACTTT. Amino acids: CASSPRDRGTNSPLHF.

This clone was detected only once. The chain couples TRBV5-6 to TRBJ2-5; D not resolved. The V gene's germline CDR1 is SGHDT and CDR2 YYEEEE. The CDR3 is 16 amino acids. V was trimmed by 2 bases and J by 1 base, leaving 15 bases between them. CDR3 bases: TGTGCCAGCAGCTTCTGGGTTGGCGGAGCCCAAGAGACCCAGTACTTC. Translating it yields CASSFWVGGAQETQYF.

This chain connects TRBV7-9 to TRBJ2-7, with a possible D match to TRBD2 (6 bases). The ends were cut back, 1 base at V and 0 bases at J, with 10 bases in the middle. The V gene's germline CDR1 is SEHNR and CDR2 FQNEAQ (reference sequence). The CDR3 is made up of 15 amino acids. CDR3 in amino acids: CASSLDGTHSYEQYF. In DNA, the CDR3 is TGTGCCAGCAGCTTAGACGGGACTCACTCCTACGAGCAGTACTTC.

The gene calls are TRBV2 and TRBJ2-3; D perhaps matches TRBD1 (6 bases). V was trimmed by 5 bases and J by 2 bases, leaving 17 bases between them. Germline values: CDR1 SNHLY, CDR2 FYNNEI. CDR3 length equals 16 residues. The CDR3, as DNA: TGTGCCAGCAGTTCAACGCGGACAGCTAACACAGATACGCAGTATTTT. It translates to CASSSTRTANTDTQYF.

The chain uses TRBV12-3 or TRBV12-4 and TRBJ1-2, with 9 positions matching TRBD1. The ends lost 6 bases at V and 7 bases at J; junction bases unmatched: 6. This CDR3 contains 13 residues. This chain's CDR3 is CASSTGTGIGYTF. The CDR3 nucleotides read TGTGCCAGCAGCACCGGGACAGGGATTGGCTACACCTTC.

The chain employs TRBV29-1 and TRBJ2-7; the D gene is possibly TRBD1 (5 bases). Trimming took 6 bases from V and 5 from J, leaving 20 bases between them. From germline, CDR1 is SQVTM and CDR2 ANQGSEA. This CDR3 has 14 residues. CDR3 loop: CSVPRAAGVHEQYF. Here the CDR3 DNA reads TGCAGCGTCCCCAGGGCAGCCGGCGTACACGAGCAGTACTTC.

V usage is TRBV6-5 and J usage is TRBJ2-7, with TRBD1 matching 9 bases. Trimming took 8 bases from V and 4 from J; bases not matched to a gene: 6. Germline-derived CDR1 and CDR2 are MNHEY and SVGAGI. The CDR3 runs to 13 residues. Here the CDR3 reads CASGRTGVYEQYF. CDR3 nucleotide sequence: TGTGCCAGCGGAAGGACAGGGGTGTACGAGCAGTACTTC.

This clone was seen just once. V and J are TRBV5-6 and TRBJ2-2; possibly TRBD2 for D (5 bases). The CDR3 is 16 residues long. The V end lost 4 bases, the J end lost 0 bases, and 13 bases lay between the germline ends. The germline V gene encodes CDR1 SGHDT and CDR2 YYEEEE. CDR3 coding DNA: TGTGCCAGCAGCCCCCGAGGGCCAGCGAACACCGGGGAGCTGTTTTTT. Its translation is CASSPRGPANTGELFF. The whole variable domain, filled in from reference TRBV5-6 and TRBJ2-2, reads DAGVTQSPTHLIKTRGQQVTLRCSPKSGHDTVSWYQQALGQGPQFIFQYYEEEERQRGNFPDRFSGHQFPNYSSELNVNALLLGDSALYLCASSPRGPANTGELFFGEGSRLTVL.

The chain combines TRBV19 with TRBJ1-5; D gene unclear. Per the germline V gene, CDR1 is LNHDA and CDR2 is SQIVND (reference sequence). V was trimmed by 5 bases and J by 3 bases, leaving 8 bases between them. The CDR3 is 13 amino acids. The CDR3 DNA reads TGTGCCAGTAGTTCCCAGGTCAATCAGCCCCAGCATTTT. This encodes CASSSQVNQPQHF.

DNA of the CDR3: TGTGCCAGCAGCTTAGCGGCGGGAGAAGTCGATGAGCAGTTCTTC. Its protein product is CASSLAAGEVDEQFF. V gene TRBV7-9 combines with J gene TRBJ2-1; 7 nucleotides align to TRBD2. Germline V CDR1 and CDR2: SEHNR, FQNEAQ (reference sequence). The CDR3 consists of 15 residues. Germline trimming cut 0 bases from V and 8 bases from J; bases unmatched to any gene: 7. Full variable domain (rest looked up from reference TRBV7-9 and TRBJ2-1): DTGVSQNPRHKITKRGQNVTFRCDPISEHNRLYWYRQTLGQGPEFLTYFQNEAQLEKSRLLSDRFSAERPKGSFSTLEIQRTEQGDSAMYLCASSLAAGEVDEQFFGPGTRLTVL.

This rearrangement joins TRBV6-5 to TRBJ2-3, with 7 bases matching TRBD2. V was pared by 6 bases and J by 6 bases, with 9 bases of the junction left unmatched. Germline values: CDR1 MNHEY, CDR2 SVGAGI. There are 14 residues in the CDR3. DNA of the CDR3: TGTGCCAGCAGGGGGGAGGGCCTCTTGGATACGCAGTATTTT. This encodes CASRGEGLLDTQYF.

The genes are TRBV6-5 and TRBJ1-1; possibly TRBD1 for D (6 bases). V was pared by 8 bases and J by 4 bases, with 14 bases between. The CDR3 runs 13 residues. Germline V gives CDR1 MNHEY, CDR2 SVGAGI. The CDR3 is CASLGNRATEAFF. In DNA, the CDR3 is TGTGCCAGCCTTGGTAACAGGGCCACTGAAGCTTTCTTT.

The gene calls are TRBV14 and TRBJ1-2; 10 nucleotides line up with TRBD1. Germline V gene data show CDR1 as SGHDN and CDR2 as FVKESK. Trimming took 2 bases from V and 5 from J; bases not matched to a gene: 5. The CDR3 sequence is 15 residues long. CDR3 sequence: CASSQPGQGIYGYTF. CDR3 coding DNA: TGTGCCAGCAGCCAACCGGGACAGGGGATTTATGGCTACACCTTC.

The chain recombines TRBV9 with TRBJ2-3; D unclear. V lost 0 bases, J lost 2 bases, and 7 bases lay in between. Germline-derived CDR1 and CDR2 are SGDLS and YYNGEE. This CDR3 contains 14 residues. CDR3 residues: CASSVGGLTDTQYF. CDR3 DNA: TGTGCCAGCAGCGTAGGTGGGCTCACAGATACGCAGTATTTT. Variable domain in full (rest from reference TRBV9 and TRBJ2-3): DSGVTQTPKHLITATGQRVTLRCSPRSGDLSVYWYQQSLDQGLQFLIQYYNGEERAKGNILERFSAQQFPDLHSELNLSSLELGDSALYFCASSVGGLTDTQYFGPGTRLTVL.

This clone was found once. The CDR3 spells CASSGPRQTQTYEQYF. The DNA for the CDR3 is TGTGCCAGCAGTGGCCCTAGACAGACTCAAACCTACGAGCAGTACTTC. The genes are TRBV9 and TRBJ2-7; D is possibly TRBD1 (5 bases). Germline-derived CDR1 and CDR2 are SGDLS and YYNGEE. There are 16 residues in the CDR3. The V and J ends lost 5 bases and 2 bases respectively, with 20 bases between them.

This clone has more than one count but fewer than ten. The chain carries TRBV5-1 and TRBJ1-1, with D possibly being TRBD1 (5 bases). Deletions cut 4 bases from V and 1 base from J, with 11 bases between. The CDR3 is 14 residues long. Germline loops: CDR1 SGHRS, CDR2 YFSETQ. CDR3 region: CASSPSQGNTEAFF. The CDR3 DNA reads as TGCGCCAGCAGCCCTAGTCAGGGGAACACTGAAGCTTTCTTT.

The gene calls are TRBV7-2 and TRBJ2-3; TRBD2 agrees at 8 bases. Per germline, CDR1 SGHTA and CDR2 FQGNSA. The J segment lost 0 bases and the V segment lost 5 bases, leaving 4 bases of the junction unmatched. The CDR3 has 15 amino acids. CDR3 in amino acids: CASSSSGASTDTQYF. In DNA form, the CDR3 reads TGTGCCAGCAGCAGTAGCGGGGCTAGCACAGATACGCAGTATTTT.

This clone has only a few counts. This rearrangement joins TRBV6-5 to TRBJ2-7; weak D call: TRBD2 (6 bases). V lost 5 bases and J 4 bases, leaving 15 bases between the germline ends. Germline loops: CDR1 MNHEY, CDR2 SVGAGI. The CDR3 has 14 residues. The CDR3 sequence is CASSRQRAGYEQYF. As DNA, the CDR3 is TGTGCCAGCAGTCGCCAGCGGGCTGGGTACGAGCAGTACTTC.

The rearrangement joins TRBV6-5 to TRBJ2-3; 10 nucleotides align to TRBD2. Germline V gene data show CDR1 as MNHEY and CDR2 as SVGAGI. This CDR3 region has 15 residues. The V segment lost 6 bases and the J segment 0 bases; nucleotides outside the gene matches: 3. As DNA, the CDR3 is TGTGCCAGCAGAACTAGCGGGGCTAGCACAGATACGCAGTATTTT. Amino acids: CASRTSGASTDTQYF.

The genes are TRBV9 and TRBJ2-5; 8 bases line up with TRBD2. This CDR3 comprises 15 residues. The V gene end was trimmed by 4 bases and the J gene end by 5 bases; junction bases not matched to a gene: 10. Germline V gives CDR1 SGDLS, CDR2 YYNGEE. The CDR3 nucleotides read TGTGCCAGCAGCCCACGTAGCGGGGTGGTTGAGACCCAGTACTTC. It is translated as CASSPRSGVVETQYF.

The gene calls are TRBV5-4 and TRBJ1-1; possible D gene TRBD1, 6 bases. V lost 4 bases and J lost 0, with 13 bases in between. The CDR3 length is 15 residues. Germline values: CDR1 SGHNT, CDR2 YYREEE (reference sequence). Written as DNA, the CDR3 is TGTGCCAGCAGCCTACCACAGGGTATGAACACTGAAGCTTTCTTT. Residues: CASSLPQGMNTEAFF.

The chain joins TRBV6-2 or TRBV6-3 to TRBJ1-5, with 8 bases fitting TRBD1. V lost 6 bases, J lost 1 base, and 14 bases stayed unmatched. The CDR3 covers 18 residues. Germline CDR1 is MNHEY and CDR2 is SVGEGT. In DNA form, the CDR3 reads TGTGCCAGCAGCCCCATCTCAGGGGGCGACGTAAGCAATCAGCCCCAGCATTTT. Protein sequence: CASSPISGGDVSNQPQHF.

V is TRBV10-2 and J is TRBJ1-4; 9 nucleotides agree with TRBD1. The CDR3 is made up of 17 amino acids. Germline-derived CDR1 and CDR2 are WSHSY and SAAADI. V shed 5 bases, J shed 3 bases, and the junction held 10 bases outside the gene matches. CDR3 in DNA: TGCGCCAGCAGTTTTAAGCCGGGACAGGGTCCTAATGAAAAACTGTTTTTT. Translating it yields CASSFKPGQGPNEKLFF.

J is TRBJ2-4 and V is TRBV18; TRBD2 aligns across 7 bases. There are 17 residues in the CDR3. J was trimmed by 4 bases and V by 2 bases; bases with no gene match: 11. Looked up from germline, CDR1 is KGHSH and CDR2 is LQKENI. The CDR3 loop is CASSPGGGRAEKNIQYF. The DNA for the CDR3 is TGTGCCAGCTCACCAGGGGGTGGGAGGGCCGAAAAAAACATTCAGTACTTC.

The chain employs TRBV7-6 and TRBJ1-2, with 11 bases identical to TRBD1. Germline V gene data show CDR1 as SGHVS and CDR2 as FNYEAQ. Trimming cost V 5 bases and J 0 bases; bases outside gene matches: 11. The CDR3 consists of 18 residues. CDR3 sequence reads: CASSLKGQGALTNYGYTF. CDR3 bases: TGTGCCAGCAGCCTTAAAGGACAGGGGGCCTTAACTAACTATGGCTACACCTTC.

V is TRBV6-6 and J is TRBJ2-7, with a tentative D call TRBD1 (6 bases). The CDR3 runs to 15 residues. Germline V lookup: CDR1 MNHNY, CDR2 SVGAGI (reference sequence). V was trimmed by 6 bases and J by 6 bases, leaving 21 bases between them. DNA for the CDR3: TGTGCCAGCAGACCAGGACAGATCAAAGGGAGCGAGCAGTACTTC. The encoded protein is CASRPGQIKGSEQYF.

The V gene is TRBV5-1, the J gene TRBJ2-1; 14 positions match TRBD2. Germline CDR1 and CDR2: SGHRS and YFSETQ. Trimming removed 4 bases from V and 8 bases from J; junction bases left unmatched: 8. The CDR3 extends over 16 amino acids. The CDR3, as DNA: TGCGCCAGCAGCCGAGGGACTAGCGGGAGAGGTCATGAGCAGTTCTTC. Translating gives CASSRGTSGRGHEQFF.